The next 3 T cell receptor beta chains were all read from a single sample in a study of cytomegalovirus exposure and HLA in healthy donors. 13 Jbeta primers and 60 Vbeta primers were used for the PCR. The data were produced by immunoSEQ multiplex PCR, yet TCRdb's version contains in-frame clones alone and is incomplete. The data show about 41,000 clones, with 65% to 85% seen just once and 2.5% to 3% held by the top ten. The sequenced sample consisted of PBMCs. All receptors come from a man aged 50 to 60 in good health and CMV-seronegative.

This clone was seen only once. Other DNA sequences within the sample encode an identical CDR3. J is TRBJ1-6 and V is TRBV6-1; 8 bases are shared with TRBD1. After removal of 0 bases from V and 8 bases from J, the junction contained 6 bases not matched to a gene. CDR3 length: 16 residues. The germline gives CDR1 MNHNS, CDR2 SASEGT. The CDR3 reads CASSEAYGTGYSPLHF. The CDR3 DNA follows: TGTGCCAGCAGTGAAGCCTACGGGACAGGCTATTCACCCCTCCACTTT.

In this sample, this clone turned up a few times. The V and J genes are TRBV19 and TRBJ1-1; D uncertain. Germline V gene data show CDR1 as LNHDA and CDR2 as SQIVND (reference sequence). This CDR3 is 12 amino acids long. Trimming stripped 4 bases from V and 7 bases from J, with 10 bases between. Here the CDR3 DNA reads TGTGCCAGTAGTACGCGGAACCGTGAAGCTTTCTTT. Its protein product is CASSTRNREAFF.

The chain links TRBV10-3 to TRBJ1-2; TRBD1 aligns across 7 bases. The V and J ends lost 6 bases and 3 bases, in that order; junction bases with no gene match: 13. CDR3 size: 16 residues. The germline V gene encodes CDR1 ENHRY and CDR2 SYGVKD. The CDR3 nucleotides are TGTGCCATCAGGCCATCCCTCGGGACAGCAGACTATGGCTACACCTTC. This codes for CAIRPSLGTADYGYTF.